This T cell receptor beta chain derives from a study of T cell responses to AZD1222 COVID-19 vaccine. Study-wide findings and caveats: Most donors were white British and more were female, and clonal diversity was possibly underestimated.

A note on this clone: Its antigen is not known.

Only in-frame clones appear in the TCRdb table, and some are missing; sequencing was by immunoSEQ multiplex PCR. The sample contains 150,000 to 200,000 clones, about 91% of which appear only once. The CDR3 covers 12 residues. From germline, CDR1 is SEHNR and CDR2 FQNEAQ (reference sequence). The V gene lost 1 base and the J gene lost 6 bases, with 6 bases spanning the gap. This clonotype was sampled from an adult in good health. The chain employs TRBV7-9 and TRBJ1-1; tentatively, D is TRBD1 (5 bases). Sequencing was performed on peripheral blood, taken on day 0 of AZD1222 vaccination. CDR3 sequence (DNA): TGTGCCAGCAGCTTAGGGGGGTCTGAAGCTTTCTTT. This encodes CASSLGGSEAFF.